The sequence of this TCR beta chain was determined in a study of regulatory T cells in long-lasting Graves disease. Regarding time point: newly diagnosed GD, antithyroid drugs for less than 3 months. There was RNA extracted from PBMCs, and the TCR library was made from it. In building TCR beta libraries, iRepertoire HTBI primers were used together with Arm-PCR of CDR3 regions. TCRdb redid the calling of the multiplex PCR reads with MiXCR, one entry per CDR3 protein. The data show 400,000 to 500,000 distinct CDR3 sequences, roughly 15% seen once. This clonotype was counted a few times. This same sample was also taken into another study, of T cells in Graves' hyperthyroidism and ophthalmopathy.

This sequence was found in a woman in her twenties or thirties with Graves disease. Sequencing used peripheral blood mononuclear cells (PBMCs), obtained at new diagnosis, from a patient treated with antithyroid drugs.

The CDR3 loop reads CASSLITVILGTGELFF. The CDR3 coding sequence is TGTGCCAGCAGTTTAATCACAGTAATACTTGGGACCGGGGAGCTGTTTTTT. This chain links TRBV12-3 or TRBV12-4 with TRBJ2-2; D gene uncertain. V was clipped by 2 bases and J by 5 bases, with 18 bases between them. CDR3 size: 17 residues.